The T cell receptor beta chain under discussion was sequenced for a study of shared clonotypes between healthy human individuals. The DNA input per sorted-subset replicate PCR was roughly 0.2 ug, corresponding to some 30,000 T cell genomes. TCRdb keeps only in-frame clones here, not all; method: immunoSEQ multiplex PCR. Altogether under 2,000,000 clones are present, about 95% being singletons, with the ten largest covering 1% to 1.5%. Terminally differentiated effector memory CD45RA+ cells were excluded by CCR7 positive selection of CD45RO-negative cells. Material for sequencing was naive CD8+ T cells sorted from blood. The receptor comes from a man younger than 35 in good health.

CDR3 nucleotide sequence: TGCGCCAGCAGCCAAGTCTACCCCCCACATGATTCACCCCTCCACTTT. Translating it yields CASSQVYPPHDSPLHF. The rearrangement links TRBV4-3 to TRBJ1-6; no reliable D call. V was shortened by 1 base and J by 8 bases, with 15 bases between the two germline ends. Germline V gene sequence: CDR1 LGHNA, CDR2 YSLEER. The CDR3 is made up of 16 amino acids.